The sequence of this T cell receptor (beta chain) was determined in a study of control samples from healthy donors and cancer patients. Sequencing was performed with immunoSEQ multiplex PCR; in TCRdb, only in-frame clones are kept and a portion is missing. The sample comprises about 40,000 clones, around 90% of which are singletons, and more than 3% rests with the top ten. CDR3 length equals 15 residues. CDR1 and CDR2 (germline): SGDLS, YYNGEE. V was trimmed by 0 bases and J by 0 bases, leaving 9 bases between them. The TCR originated in a woman aged 50 to 65 in good health. Material for sequencing was blood. The gene calls are TRBV9 and TRBJ1-1; D call uncertain. The CDR3 is CASSVGPPVNTEAFF. The CDR3 nucleotides read TGTGCCAGCAGCGTAGGACCTCCCGTGAACACTGAAGCTTTCTTT. Full variable domain (rest looked up from reference TRBV9 and TRBJ1-1): DSGVTQTPKHLITATGQRVTLRCSPRSGDLSVYWYQQSLDQGLQFLIQYYNGEERAKGNILERFSAQQFPDLHSELNLSSLELGDSALYFCASSVGPPVNTEAFFGQGTRLTVV.